The entry below describes one T cell receptor (beta chain). Its specificity is unknown. TCRdb's copy holds only in-frame clones and misses some; the assay was immunoSEQ multiplex PCR. The sample lists tens of thousands of clones; about four fifths were seen once. The sample comes from a study of STAT5B mutations in CD4+ large granular lymphocyte leukemia. Study results and caveats: Compared with healthy controls (2/35), patient top clones favored TRBV06 (8/27).

The V and J ends lost 6 bases and 13 bases respectively, with 15 bases between them. The V gene's germline CDR1 is MNHEY and CDR2 SVGAGI. The CDR3 extends over 11 amino acids. The sequence was collected from a human donor in good health. Input material: CD4+ T cells from blood buffy coats. The chain has TRBV6-5 and TRBJ2-5, with D uncertain. The CDR3 region has the DNA TGTGCCAGCAGAAACATAGTGGCGCTGTACTTC. It translates to CASRNIVALYF.